Sequencing of this T cell receptor (beta chain) was carried out in a study of cytomegalovirus exposure and HLA in healthy donors. Points from the study as a whole: Usually a TCR sequence was rare, but some public TCRs were found in many donors. Within an earlier analysis, most TCR beta V segments proved productive either about 90% or about 30% of the time. Certain indistinguishable V segments, among them TRBV6-2 and TRBV6-3, were excluded.

Germline values: CDR1 SGHRS, CDR2 YFSETQ. This CDR3 contains 13 residues. The trim removed 7 bases at V and 1 base at J, leaving 2 bases unmatched. The PCR was carried out with 60 Vbeta primers and 13 Jbeta primers. Assay used: immunoSEQ multiplex PCR; TCRdb lists only in-frame clones, some missing. This table has about 150,000 clones, roughly 64% appearing once. The sample holds a few counts of this clone. The target antigen is unknown. This receptor was identified in a woman aged 30 to 39 in good health and CMV-seropositive. Sequences were obtained from PBMCs. V and J are TRBV5-1 and TRBJ1-1; TRBD1 matches 9 bases. CDR3 sequence reads: CASGQGQNTEAFF. The CDR3 DNA is TGCGCCAGCGGACAGGGGCAGAACACTGAAGCTTTCTTT.